The 26 T cell receptor beta chains below were found in one sample sequenced in a study of T cell responses to AZD1222 COVID-19 vaccine. Profiled with immunoSEQ multiplex PCR; TCRdb holds only in-frame clones, not every one. The sample includes approximately 130,000 clones, nearly 90% seen only once; the top ten take about 6%. The source material was peripheral blood, sampled 28 days after the second AZD1222 dose. These receptors came from an adult who received the AZD1222 COVID-19 vaccine.

V is TRBV5-1 and J is TRBJ2-1; 12 bases are a match to TRBD2. There are 15 residues in the CDR3. Germline V gene sequence: CDR1 SGHRS, CDR2 YFSETQ. The V gene end was trimmed by 3 bases and the J gene end by 6 bases; junction bases not matched to a gene: 4. The CDR3 DNA follows: TGCGCCAGCAGCTCCTCTAGCGGGGGGGCCAATGAGCAGTTCTTC. This translates into CASSSSSGGANEQFF.

J is TRBJ1-1 and V is TRBV28; the D gene is possibly TRBD1 (6 bases). The V end lost 5 bases, the J end lost 5 bases, and 9 bases lay between the germline ends. This CDR3 spans 12 amino acids. Per germline, CDR1 MDHEN and CDR2 SYDVKM. The CDR3 region is CASSQDRTEAFF. The CDR3 DNA reads as TGTGCCAGCAGTCAAGACAGGACTGAAGCTTTCTTT.

In this sample, this clone turned up once. The rearrangement uses TRBV7-8 and TRBJ2-3; TRBD2 matches at 10 bases. J lost 3 bases, V lost 5 bases, and 5 bases had no gene match. The CDR3 spans 15 residues. Germline loops: CDR1 SGHVS, CDR2 FQNEAQ. For the CDR3, the DNA is TGTGCCAGCAGCGGAGCGGGAGGGCCGACAGATACGCAGTATTTT. It translates to CASSGAGGPTDTQYF.

The J gene is TRBJ2-6, the V gene TRBV7-9; 11 bases fit TRBD1. The V and J ends lost 4 bases and 0 bases, in that order; junction bases with no gene match: 5. CDR3 length: 18 amino acids. Germline CDR1 and CDR2: SEHNR and FQNEAQ (reference sequence). The CDR3 loop is CASSSLGTGGSGANVLTF. In DNA form, the CDR3 reads TGTGCCAGCAGCTCCTTAGGGACAGGGGGCTCTGGGGCCAACGTCCTGACTTTC. Looking up the rest from reference TRBV7-9 and TRBJ2-6 gives the full variable domain: DTGVSQNPRHKITKRGQNVTFRCDPISEHNRLYWYRQTLGQGPEFLTYFQNEAQLEKSRLLSDRFSAERPKGSFSTLEIQRTEQGDSAMYLCASSSLGTGGSGANVLTFGAGSRLTVL.

V is TRBV5-1 and J is TRBJ2-6, with D uncertain. Germline CDR1 SGHRS, CDR2 YFSETQ. V dropped 4 bases and J dropped 2 bases, with 16 bases sitting between them. This CDR3 is built from 17 residues. The CDR3 coding sequence is TGCGCCAGCAGCCCGACGAGCTCGGCCACTGGGGCCAACGTCCTGACTTTC. Translation gives CASSPTSSATGANVLTF.

The V gene is TRBV29-1, the J gene TRBJ2-7; 7 bases are shared with TRBD1. From germline, CDR1 is SQVTM and CDR2 ANQGSEA. The V and J ends lost 2 bases and 0 bases, in that order; junction bases with no gene match: 13. The CDR3 totals 17 residues. The CDR3 DNA is TGCAGCGTTGAAATAAGGACTTCGACAGGGAGCTCCTACGAGCAGTACTTC. It is translated as CSVEIRTSTGSSYEQYF.

The chain employs TRBV7-2 and TRBJ1-1; 7 bases are shared with TRBD1. The germline V gene encodes CDR1 SGHTA and CDR2 FQGNSA. Trimming at V came to 3 bases and at J to 2 bases, leaving 6 bases not matched to a gene. This CDR3 has 15 residues. CDR3 amino acids: CASSLDRNLNTEAFF. DNA for the CDR3: TGTGCCAGCAGCTTGGACAGGAACCTTAACACTGAAGCTTTCTTT. The variable domain in full, with the rest retrieved from reference TRBV7-2 and TRBJ1-1, is GAGVSQSPSNKVTEKGKDVELRCDPISGHTALYWYRQSLGQGLEFLIYFQGNSAPDKSGLPSDRFSAERTGGSVSTLTIQRTQQEDSAVYLCASSLDRNLNTEAFFGQGTRLTVV.

The chain has TRBV27 and TRBJ2-3; D gene ambiguous. The germline V gene encodes CDR1 MNHEY and CDR2 SMNVEV (reference sequence). The CDR3 contains 15 residues. Trimming left V 7 bases short and J 3 bases short, with 17 bases between. The CDR3 sequence: CASTYDRSYTDTQYF. CDR3 DNA sequence: TGTGCCAGCACGTACGACCGGAGTTATACAGATACGCAGTATTTT.

The rearrangement joins TRBV19 to TRBJ1-5, with D tentatively TRBD1 (6 bases). CDR1 and CDR2 (germline): LNHDA, SQIVND (reference sequence). Trimming stripped 3 bases from V and 7 bases from J, with 10 bases between. This CDR3 region has 13 residues. DNA of the CDR3: TGTGCCAGTAGTATGCGACAGGAGCAGCCCCAGCATTTT. Protein product: CASSMRQEQPQHF.

This chain joins TRBV2 and TRBJ2-7; TRBD2 matches 14 bases. The germline CDR1 and CDR2 sequences are SNHLY and FYNNEI. The CDR3 runs to 16 residues. V dropped 5 bases and J dropped 7; count of bases not matched to a gene: 10. CDR3 residues: CASSPQGLAGVKEQYF. The CDR3 nucleotides are TGTGCCAGCAGTCCTCAGGGACTAGCGGGAGTAAAGGAGCAGTACTTC.

This sequence joins TRBV28 and TRBJ1-5; 7 nucleotides line up with TRBD1. J was trimmed by 5 bases and V by 5 bases; bases with no gene match: 6. The CDR3 has 14 amino acids. CDR1 is MDHEN and CDR2 is SYDVKM in the germline V gene. CDR3: CASSPDREDQPQHF. CDR3 nucleotides: TGTGCCAGCAGTCCTGACAGGGAGGATCAGCCCCAGCATTTT.

The rearrangement uses TRBV9 and TRBJ1-2, with D maybe TRBD1 (5 bases). Trimming pared 3 bases from V and 8 bases from J, leaving 17 bases between. The CDR3 length is 14 residues. Germline V gene data show CDR1 as SGDLS and CDR2 as YYNGEE. CDR3 residues: CASSERSLEGGYTF. The CDR3 coding sequence is TGTGCCAGCAGCGAACGGTCCCTGGAGGGGGGCTACACCTTC. Complete variable domain (other parts from reference TRBV9 and TRBJ1-2): DSGVTQTPKHLITATGQRVTLRCSPRSGDLSVYWYQQSLDQGLQFLIQYYNGEERAKGNILERFSAQQFPDLHSELNLSSLELGDSALYFCASSERSLEGGYTFGSGTRLTVV.

The V call is TRBV18, the J call TRBJ1-4; unclear D gene. The CDR3 length is 14 residues. In germline, CDR1 is KGHSH, CDR2 LQKENI. The ends were cut back, 3 bases at V and 5 bases at J, with 10 bases in the middle. CDR3 in DNA: TGTGCCAGCTCACCGGGTCACTCAAATGAAAAACTGTTTTTT. Protein: CASSPGHSNEKLFF.

The chain links TRBV5-1 to TRBJ2-7, with 9 positions matching TRBD1. The CDR3 loop spans 15 amino acids. Germline CDR1 SGHRS, CDR2 YFSETQ. Germline trimming cut 2 bases from V and 5 bases from J; bases unmatched to any gene: 8. CDR3 sequence reads: CASSFRTGEGHEQYF. In nucleotides, the CDR3 is TGCGCCAGCAGCTTCCGGACAGGGGAGGGACACGAGCAGTACTTC.

The rearrangement joins TRBV6-5 to TRBJ2-2, with D possibly matching TRBD2 (6 bases). This CDR3 spans 13 amino acids. V was clipped by 7 bases and J by 8 bases, with 14 bases between them. The germline V gene has CDR1 MNHEY and CDR2 SVGAGI. The CDR3 spells CASNGGLTGELFF. For the CDR3, the DNA is TGTGCCAGCAACGGAGGGTTAACTGGGGAGCTGTTTTTT.

CDR3 sequence: CASSLAKGTIGYTQYF. DNA for the CDR3: TGTGCCAGCAGCTTAGCGAAGGGGACAATCGGGTATACGCAGTATTTT. The V call is TRBV7-2, the J call TRBJ2-3, with D possibly matching TRBD1 (6 bases). Germline CDR1 and CDR2: SGHTA and FQGNSA. The length of the CDR3 is 16 residues. V dropped 0 bases and J dropped 7 bases, with 17 bases sitting between them.

The J gene is TRBJ2-7, the V gene TRBV4-1; 9 nucleotides match TRBD1. The CDR3 has 15 residues. After removal of 2 bases from V and 8 bases from J, the junction contained 10 bases not matched to a gene. The germline CDR1 and CDR2 sequences are MGHRA and YSYEKL. The CDR3 reads CASSQTSGTGSQQYF. The CDR3 DNA reads as TGCGCCAGCAGCCAAACCTCCGGGACAGGGTCACAGCAGTACTTC.

The chain recombines TRBV2 with TRBJ1-2, with TRBD1 identical over 9 bases. CDR3 length equals 14 residues. V gave up 6 bases and J gave up 2 bases; unmatched junction bases: 4. Germline lookup yields CDR1 SNHLY and CDR2 FYNNEI. In DNA form, the CDR3 reads TGTGCCAGCAGGAAAGGGACAGGGAACTATGGCTACACCTTC. Protein sequence: CASRKGTGNYGYTF.

V usage is TRBV12-3 or TRBV12-4 and J usage is TRBJ2-4; D may be TRBD2 (5 bases). Trimming stripped 3 bases from V and 8 bases from J, with 11 bases between. The CDR3 contains 13 residues. The CDR3 bases are TGTGCCAGCAGTTTGGGGAGCGAGGACATTCAGTACTTC. Protein product: CASSLGSEDIQYF.

The J gene is TRBJ1-1, the V gene TRBV18, with D uncertain. The CDR3 is 13 residues long. The V end lost 2 bases, the J end lost 3 bases, and 7 bases lay between the germline ends. CDR1 KGHSH and CDR2 LQKENI come from the germline V gene. The CDR3, as DNA: TGTGCCAGCTCACCATTAAGGGACACTGAAGCTTTCTTT. This sequence encodes CASSPLRDTEAFF.

The chain combines TRBV6-5 with TRBJ2-1; 7 bases are shared with TRBD2. V lost 6 bases, J lost 3 bases, and 5 bases stayed unmatched. Germline V gives CDR1 MNHEY, CDR2 SVGAGI. The CDR3 runs 14 residues. CDR3 sequence reads: CASRRASGYNEQFF. DNA for the CDR3: TGTGCCAGCAGGAGGGCTAGCGGCTACAATGAGCAGTTCTTC.

This clone was seen a handful of times. This CDR3 is CASSPDSLGGELFF. In DNA, the CDR3 is TGTGCCAGCAGCCCGGACAGTTTGGGCGGGGAGCTGTTTTTT. This chain connects TRBV4-2 to TRBJ2-2; a weak D match, TRBD1 (6 bases). V lost 4 bases and J lost 7, with 13 bases in between. The germline CDR1 and CDR2 sequences are LGHNA and YNFKEQ. There are 14 residues in the CDR3.

DNA for the CDR3: TGTGCCAGCAGTCCCCGGGACGCGGGCAATCAGCCCCAGCATTTT. Its protein product is CASSPRDAGNQPQHF. The rearrangement links TRBV6-5 to TRBJ1-5; D might be TRBD1 (5 bases). The V end lost 5 bases, the J end lost 2 bases, and 13 bases lay between the germline ends. The germline V gene has CDR1 MNHEY and CDR2 SVGAGI. This CDR3 has 15 amino acids.

The chain links TRBV19 to TRBJ1-2, with 10 bases fitting TRBD1. Trimming removed 6 bases from V and 5 bases from J; junction bases left unmatched: 9. CDR3 length: 15 amino acids. The germline V gene has CDR1 LNHDA and CDR2 SQIVND (reference sequence). The CDR3 DNA reads TGTGCCAGTAGCCGGACGGGGACAGGGGAATATGGCTACACCTTC. Its translation: CASSRTGTGEYGYTF.

V usage is TRBV27 and J usage is TRBJ1-6, with a weak D call TRBD1 (5 bases). The CDR3 loop spans 16 amino acids. Germline values: CDR1 MNHEY, CDR2 SMNVEV (reference sequence). V shed 4 bases and J shed 3 bases, with 13 bases lying between them. CDR3: CASSWKGLDYNSPLHF. The CDR3 region has the DNA TGTGCCAGCAGTTGGAAGGGGTTGGACTATAATTCACCCCTCCACTTT.

Here the CDR3 DNA reads TGTGCCAGCAGCCGGGGAGGGAGGACCGGGGAGCTGTTTTTT. Residues: CASSRGGRTGELFF. V and J are TRBV14 and TRBJ2-2, with TRBD2 matching 7 bases. Germline V gives CDR1 SGHDN, CDR2 FVKESK. The CDR3 is 14 residues long. With V trimmed by 4 bases and J by 5 bases, 4 bases remained unmatched.